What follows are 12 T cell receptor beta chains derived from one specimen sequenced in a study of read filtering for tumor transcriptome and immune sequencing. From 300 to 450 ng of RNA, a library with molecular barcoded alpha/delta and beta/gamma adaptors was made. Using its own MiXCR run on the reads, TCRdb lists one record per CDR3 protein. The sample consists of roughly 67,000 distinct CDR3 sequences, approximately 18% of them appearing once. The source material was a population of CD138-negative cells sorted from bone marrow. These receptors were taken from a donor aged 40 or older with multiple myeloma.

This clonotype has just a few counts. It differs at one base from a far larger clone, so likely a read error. The CDR3 spells CAGSLDGDYYNEQFF. CDR3 DNA sequence: TGTGCCGGCAGCTTAGATGGGGACTACTACAATGAGCAGTTCTTC. This chain links TRBV7-8 with TRBJ2-1; 7 positions match TRBD2. The CDR3 has 15 amino acids. CDR1 is SGHVS and CDR2 is FQNEAQ in the germline V gene.

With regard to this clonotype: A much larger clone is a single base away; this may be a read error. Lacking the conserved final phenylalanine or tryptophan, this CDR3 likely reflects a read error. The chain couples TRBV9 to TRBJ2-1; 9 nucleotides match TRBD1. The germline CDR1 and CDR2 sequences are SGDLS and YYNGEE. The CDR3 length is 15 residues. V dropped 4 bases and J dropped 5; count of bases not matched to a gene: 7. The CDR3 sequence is CASSFWDRANNEQFY. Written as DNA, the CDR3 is TGTGCCAGCAGCTTTTGGGACAGGGCGAACAATGAGCAGTTCTAC.

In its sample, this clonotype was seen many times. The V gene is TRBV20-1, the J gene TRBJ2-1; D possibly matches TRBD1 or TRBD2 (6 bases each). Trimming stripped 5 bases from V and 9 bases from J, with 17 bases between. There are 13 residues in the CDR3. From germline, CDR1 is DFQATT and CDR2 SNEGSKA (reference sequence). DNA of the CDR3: TGCAGTGCTCGCGGGCCGGGGGCGGGTGAGCAGTTCTTC. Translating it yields CSARGPGAGEQFF.

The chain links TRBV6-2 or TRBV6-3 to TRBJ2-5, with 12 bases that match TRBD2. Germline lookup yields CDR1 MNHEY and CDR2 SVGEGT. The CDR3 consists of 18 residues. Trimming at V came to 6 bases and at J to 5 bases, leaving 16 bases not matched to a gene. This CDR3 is CASSPRLAGAPPIETQYF. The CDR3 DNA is TGTGCCAGCAGCCCAAGACTAGCGGGAGCCCCGCCGATTGAGACCCAGTACTTC.

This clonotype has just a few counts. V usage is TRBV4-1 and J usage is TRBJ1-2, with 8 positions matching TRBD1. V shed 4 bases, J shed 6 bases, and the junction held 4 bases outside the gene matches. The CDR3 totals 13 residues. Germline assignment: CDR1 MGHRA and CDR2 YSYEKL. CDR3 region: CASSLSGGDGYTF. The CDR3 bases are TGCGCCAGCAGCCTTTCAGGGGGCGATGGCTACACCTTC.

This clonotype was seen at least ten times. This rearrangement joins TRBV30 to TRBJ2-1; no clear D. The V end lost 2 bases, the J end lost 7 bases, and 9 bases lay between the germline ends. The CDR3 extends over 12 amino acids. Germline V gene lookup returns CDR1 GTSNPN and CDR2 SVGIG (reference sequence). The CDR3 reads CAWSLMRNEQFF. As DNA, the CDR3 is TGTGCCTGGAGTTTGATGAGGAATGAGCAGTTCTTC.

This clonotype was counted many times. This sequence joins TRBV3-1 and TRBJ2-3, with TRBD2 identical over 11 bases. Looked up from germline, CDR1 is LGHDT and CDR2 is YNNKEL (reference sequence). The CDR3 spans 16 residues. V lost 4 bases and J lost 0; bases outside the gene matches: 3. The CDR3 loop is CASSPRLAGSTDTQYF. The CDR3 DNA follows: TGTGCCAGCAGCCCGAGACTAGCGGGGAGCACAGATACGCAGTATTTT.

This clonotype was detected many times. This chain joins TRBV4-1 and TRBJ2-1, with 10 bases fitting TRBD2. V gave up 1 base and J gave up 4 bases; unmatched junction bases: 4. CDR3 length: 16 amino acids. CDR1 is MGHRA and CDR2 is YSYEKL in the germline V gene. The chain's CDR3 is CASSQVSSGSYNEQFF. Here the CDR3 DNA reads TGCGCCAGCAGCCAAGTATCTAGCGGGAGTTACAATGAGCAGTTCTTC.

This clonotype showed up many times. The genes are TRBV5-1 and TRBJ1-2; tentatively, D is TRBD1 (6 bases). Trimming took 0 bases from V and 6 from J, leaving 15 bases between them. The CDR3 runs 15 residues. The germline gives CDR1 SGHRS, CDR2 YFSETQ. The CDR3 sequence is CASSLVPGVQDGYTF. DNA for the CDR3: TGCGCCAGCAGCTTGGTGCCAGGGGTGCAGGATGGCTACACCTTC.

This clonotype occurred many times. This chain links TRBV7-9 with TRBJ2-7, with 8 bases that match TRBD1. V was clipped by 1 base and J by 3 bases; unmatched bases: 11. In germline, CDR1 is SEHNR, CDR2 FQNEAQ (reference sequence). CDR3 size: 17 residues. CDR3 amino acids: CASSLVPGQGGFYEQYF. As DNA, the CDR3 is TGTGCCAGCAGCTTAGTACCCGGACAGGGAGGATTCTACGAGCAGTACTTC.

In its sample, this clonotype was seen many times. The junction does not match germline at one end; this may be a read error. The CDR3 nucleotides are TGCAGTACCCTATTGCGGAGGCGGACCTACGAGCAGTATTTC. This gives the protein CSTLLRRRTYEQYF. V usage is TRBV20-1 and J usage is TRBJ2-7; weak D call: TRBD2 (5 bases). Germline-derived CDR1 and CDR2 are DFQATT and SNEGSKA (reference sequence). The CDR3 is made up of 14 amino acids.

The CDR3 region is CASSEQTQGHLGETQYF. The DNA of the CDR3 is TGTGCCAGCAGTGAACAGACACAGGGCCACCTCGGGGAGACCCAGTACTTC. The chain employs TRBV25-1 and TRBJ2-5; TRBD1 might be the D (6 bases). The germline V gene encodes CDR1 MGHDK and CDR2 SYGVNS. The CDR3 extends over 17 amino acids. V lost 2 bases to trimming and J lost 5 bases, with 21 bases between them. Filled out from reference TRBV25-1 and TRBJ2-5, the complete variable domain reads EADIYQTPRYLVIGTGKKITLECSQTMGHDKMYWYQQDPGMELHLIHYSYGVNSTEKGDLSSESTVSRIRTEHFPLTLESARPSHTSQYLCASSEQTQGHLGETQYFGPGTRLLVL.